In its sample, the clone carrying this T cell receptor (beta chain) was seen a few times. Its antigen is as yet unknown. The CDR3 covers 14 residues. Germline CDR1 reads ENHRY; CDR2 reads SYGVKD. Trimming removed 4 bases at V and 0 bases at J, with 7 bases between. These data originate in a study of graft-versus-host responses after intestinal transplantation. Background on the study: Multivisceral, liver-intestinal, or isolated intestinal grafts went to recipients. Tacrolimus and steroids were given for around 3 years to all recipients after anti-thymocyte globulin induction.

Produced via immunoSEQ multiplex PCR; TCRdb's table is partial and in-frame only. The data contain roughly 90,000 clones, about 90% of them singletons. Points from the study as a whole: The study associated peak circulating GvH clone levels with early post-transplant HvG declines. Researchers found GvH clones in recipient marrow, and some showed up first in ileum or blood.

The receptor's source is a human donor who received an intestinal transplant. The chain recombines TRBV10-3 with TRBJ1-3; D unclear. Sequenced here: unstimulated CD8+ T cells sorted from spleen or lymph node cells, sampled before intestinal transplant. CDR3 DNA: TGTGCCATCAGTGGAGGCCTCTCTGGAAACACCATATATTTT. Translating gives CAISGGLSGNTIYF.